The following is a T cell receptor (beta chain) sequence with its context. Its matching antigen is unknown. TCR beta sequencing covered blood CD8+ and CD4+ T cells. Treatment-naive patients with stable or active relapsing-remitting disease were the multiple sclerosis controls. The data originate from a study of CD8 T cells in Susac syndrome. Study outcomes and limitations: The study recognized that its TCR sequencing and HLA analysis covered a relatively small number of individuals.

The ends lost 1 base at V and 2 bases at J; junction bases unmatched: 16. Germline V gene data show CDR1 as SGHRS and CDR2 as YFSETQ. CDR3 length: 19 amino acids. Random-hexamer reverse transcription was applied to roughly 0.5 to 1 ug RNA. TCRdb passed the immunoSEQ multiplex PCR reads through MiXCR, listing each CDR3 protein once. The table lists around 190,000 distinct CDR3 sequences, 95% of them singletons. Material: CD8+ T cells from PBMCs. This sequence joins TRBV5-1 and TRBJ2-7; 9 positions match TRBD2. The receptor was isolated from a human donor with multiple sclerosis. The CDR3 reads CASSLSVWREGPPAYEQYF. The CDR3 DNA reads TGCGCCAGCAGCTTGTCGGTCTGGCGGGAGGGCCCTCCGGCCTACGAGCAGTACTTC.